Included here is one T cell receptor beta chain sequence, with context. The antigen it binds to is not known. No per-base quality is available; no much larger clone lies one base away. The data stem from a study of OX40 agonist ivuxolimab in advanced cancers. At the level of the whole study: The costimulatory receptor OX40 (CD134) was targeted by ivuxolimab, a fully human IgG2 agonistic monoclonal antibody. Intravenous ivuxolimab was administered to patients every 2 weeks at six dose levels: 0.01, 0.1, 0.3, 1.5, 3 and 10 mg/kg. Of the roughly 52 dose-escalation patients, hepatocellular carcinoma was present in approximately 20, melanoma in roughly 15, renal cell carcinoma in 9 and head and neck cancer in 9. In the dose-escalation cohort, 82.7% of patients were male, and the mean age was roughly 60 years with a range of about 23 to 79. Patients were allowed to have had prior anti-PD-1, anti-PD-L1 or anti-CTLA-4 therapy, and about 40% of the dose-escalation patients had been treated with checkpoint inhibitors. Partial responses were achieved by three dose-escalation patients, of whom one had hepatocellular carcinoma and two had cutaneous melanoma. The purpose of peripheral TCRbeta sequencing was to test whether ivuxolimab changed TCR sequence diversity and led to clonal T-cell expansion. The paper reports the monotherapy dose-escalation portion (N ≈ 50 patients) of the phase I ivuxolimab trial. The research as a whole found: Which antigens the clonally expanded peripheral T cells were specific for was not determined. Low levels of normalized T-cell clonal expansion were also seen in some nonresponding patients. At doses of 0.1 to 3.0 mg/kg, clonal expansion of both CD4+ and CD8+ blood T cells was observed from baseline to week 6. In the 0.1-3.0 mg/kg groups, partial responders were among the patients with the lowest normalized peripheral clonal expansion, particularly in CD8+ T cells. On average, CD8+ T cells showed more expanded clones than CD4+ T cells after ivuxolimab.

The germline V gene provides CDR1 MNHNS and CDR2 SASEGT. V and J are trimmed by 7 bases and 9 bases, and the gene matches miss 12 bases of the junction. Its CDR3 holds 15 amino acids, cysteine through phenylalanine. Only the CDR3 DNA is retained, 45 bases long and in frame from the first base. The trial excluded patients who had a history of autoimmune disease or were on systemic immunosuppression. In every dose cohort, peripheral blood was drawn for TCR sequencing at baseline, cycle 4 day 1, and cycle 7 day 1. The samples were drawn from a first-in-human, open-label, multicenter phase I dose-escalation trial of ivuxolimab. Adults with locally advanced or metastatic melanoma, renal cell, hepatocellular, or head and neck squamous cell carcinoma were enrolled in the trial. Before TCR sequencing, CD4+ T cells and CD8+ T cells from peripheral blood were sorted into separate populations. Genomic DNA was isolated from the sorted cells so that the TCRbeta CDR3 region could be sequenced. The immunoSEQ Assay was used to sequence the TCRbeta CDR3 regions. TCRdb stores this immuneACCESS table with in-frame sequences only. Part of the clones is absent; in the studies checked, under half of the shortfall reflects unresolved V genes, and no reason is known for the rest. This sample holds 48,000 or so clones; around 80% were observed only once. The ten largest clones take up around 7.9% of the sample.

The specimen was CD4+ or CD8+ T cells sorted from blood, collected in a trial of the OX40 agonist ivuxolimab. This receptor chain uses TRBV6-1 and TRBJ1-6, with 7 central nucleotides matching TRBD1. This sequence was found in an adult with an advanced solid tumor such as melanoma, head and neck, liver or kidney cancer. The CDR3 in this case is CASTTRTGAGSPLHF. The nucleotides read TGTGCCAGCACTACACGAACAGGGGCCGGTTCACCCCTCCACTTT.